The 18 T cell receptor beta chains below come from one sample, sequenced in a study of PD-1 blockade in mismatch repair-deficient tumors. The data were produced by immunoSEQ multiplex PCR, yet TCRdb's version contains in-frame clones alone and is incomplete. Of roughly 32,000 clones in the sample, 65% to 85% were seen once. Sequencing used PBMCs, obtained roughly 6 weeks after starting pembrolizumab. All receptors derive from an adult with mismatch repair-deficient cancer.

The CDR3, as DNA: TGTGCCAGCAGCTGGACAGGGGTAGAGACCCAGTACTTC. It yields the protein CASSWTGVETQYF. V and J are TRBV2 and TRBJ2-5; the match to TRBD1 covers 9 bases. The trim removed 6 bases at V and 4 bases at J, leaving 3 bases unmatched. CDR3 size: 13 residues. CDR1 is SNHLY, CDR2 FYNNEI, per germline.

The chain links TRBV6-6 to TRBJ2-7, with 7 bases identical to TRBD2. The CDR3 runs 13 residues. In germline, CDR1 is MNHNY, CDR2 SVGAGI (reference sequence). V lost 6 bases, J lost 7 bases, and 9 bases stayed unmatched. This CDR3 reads CASRNSGTGEQYF. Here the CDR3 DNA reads TGTGCCAGCAGAAACAGCGGGACTGGGGAGCAGTACTTC.

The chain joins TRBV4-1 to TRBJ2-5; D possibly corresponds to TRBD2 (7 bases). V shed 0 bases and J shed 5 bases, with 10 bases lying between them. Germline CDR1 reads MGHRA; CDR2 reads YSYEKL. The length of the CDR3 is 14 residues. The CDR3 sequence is CASSQERGGETQYF. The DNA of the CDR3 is TGCGCCAGCAGCCAAGAGAGGGGGGGGGAGACCCAGTACTTC.

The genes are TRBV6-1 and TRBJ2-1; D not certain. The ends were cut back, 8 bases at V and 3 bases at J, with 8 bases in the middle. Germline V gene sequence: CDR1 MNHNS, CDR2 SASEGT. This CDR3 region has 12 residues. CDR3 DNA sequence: TGTGCCAGCTACAGCCTCTACAATGAGCAGTTCTTC. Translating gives CASYSLYNEQFF.

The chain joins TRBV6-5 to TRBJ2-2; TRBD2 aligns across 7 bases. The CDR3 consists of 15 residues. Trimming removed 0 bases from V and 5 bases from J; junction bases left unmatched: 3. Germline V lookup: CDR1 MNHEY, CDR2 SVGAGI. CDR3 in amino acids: CASSYSGGRTGELFF. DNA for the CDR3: TGTGCCAGCAGTTACTCGGGGGGGAGGACCGGGGAGCTGTTTTTT.

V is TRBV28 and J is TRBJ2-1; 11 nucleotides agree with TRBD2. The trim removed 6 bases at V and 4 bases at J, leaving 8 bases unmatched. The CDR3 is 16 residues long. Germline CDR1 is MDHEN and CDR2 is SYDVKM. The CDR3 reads CASRSGVAGGYNEQFF. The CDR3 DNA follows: TGTGCCAGCAGGTCGGGTGTAGCGGGAGGGTACAATGAGCAGTTCTTC. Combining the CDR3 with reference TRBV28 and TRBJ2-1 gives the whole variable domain DVKVTQSSRYLVKRTGEKVFLECVQDMDHENMFWYRQDPGLGLRLIYFSYDVKMKEKGDIPEGYSVSREKKERFSLILESASTNQTSMYLCASRSGVAGGYNEQFFGPGTRLTVL.

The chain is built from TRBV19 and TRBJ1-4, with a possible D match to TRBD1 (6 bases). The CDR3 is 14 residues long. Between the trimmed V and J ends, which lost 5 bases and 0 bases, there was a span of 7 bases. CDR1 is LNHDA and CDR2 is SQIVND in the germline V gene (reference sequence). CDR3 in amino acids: CASSHRATNEKLFF. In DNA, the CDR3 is TGTGCCAGTAGTCACAGGGCAACTAATGAAAAACTGTTTTTT.

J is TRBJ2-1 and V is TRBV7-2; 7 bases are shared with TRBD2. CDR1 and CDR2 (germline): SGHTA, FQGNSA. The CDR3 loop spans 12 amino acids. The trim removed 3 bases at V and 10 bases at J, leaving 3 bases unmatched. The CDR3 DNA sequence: TGTGCCAGCAGCTTGACTAGCATCGAGCAGTTCTTC. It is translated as CASSLTSIEQFF.

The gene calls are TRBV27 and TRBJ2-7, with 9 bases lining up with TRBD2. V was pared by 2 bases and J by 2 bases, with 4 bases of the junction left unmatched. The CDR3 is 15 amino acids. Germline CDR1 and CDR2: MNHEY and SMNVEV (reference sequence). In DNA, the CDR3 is TGTGCCAGCAGTTTAAGCGGGAGGACTCCCTACGAGCAGTACTTC. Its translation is CASSLSGRTPYEQYF.

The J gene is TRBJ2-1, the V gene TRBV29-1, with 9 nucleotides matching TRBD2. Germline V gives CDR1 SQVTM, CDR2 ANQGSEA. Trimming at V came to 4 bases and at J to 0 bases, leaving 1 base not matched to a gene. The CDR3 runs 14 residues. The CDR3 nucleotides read TGCAGCGTTGTTAGCGGGAGCTCCTACAATGAGCAGTTCTTC. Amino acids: CSVVSGSSYNEQFF.

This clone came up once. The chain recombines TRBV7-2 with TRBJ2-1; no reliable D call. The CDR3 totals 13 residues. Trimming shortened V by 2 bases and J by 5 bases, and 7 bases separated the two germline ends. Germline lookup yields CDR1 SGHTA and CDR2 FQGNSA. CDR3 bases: TGTGCCAGCAGCTTAACCAGAAACAATGAGCAGTTCTTC. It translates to CASSLTRNNEQFF. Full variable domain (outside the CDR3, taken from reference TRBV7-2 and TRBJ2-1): GAGVSQSPSNKVTEKGKDVELRCDPISGHTALYWYRQSLGQGLEFLIYFQGNSAPDKSGLPSDRFSAERTGGSVSTLTIQRTQQEDSAVYLCASSLTRNNEQFFGPGTRLTVL.

This chain's CDR3 is CASRDRDRAYTQYF. The CDR3 region has the DNA TGTGCCAGTAGAGACCGGGACAGGGCCTATACGCAGTATTTT. This chain links TRBV19 with TRBJ2-3; 9 bases align to TRBD1. The CDR3 is 14 residues long. The V and J ends lost 6 bases and 7 bases, in that order; junction bases with no gene match: 8. The V gene's germline CDR1 is LNHDA and CDR2 SQIVND (reference sequence).

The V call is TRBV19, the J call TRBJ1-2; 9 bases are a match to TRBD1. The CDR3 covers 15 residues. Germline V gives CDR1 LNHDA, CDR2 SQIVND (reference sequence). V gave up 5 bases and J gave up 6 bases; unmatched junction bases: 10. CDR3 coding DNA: TGTGCCAGTAGTCCCCGGACAGGGGTGGTCGATGGCTACACCTTC. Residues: CASSPRTGVVDGYTF.

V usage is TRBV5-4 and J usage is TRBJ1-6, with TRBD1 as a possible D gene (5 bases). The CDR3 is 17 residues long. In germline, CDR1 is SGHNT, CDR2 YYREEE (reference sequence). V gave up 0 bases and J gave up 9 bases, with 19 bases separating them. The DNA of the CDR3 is TGTGCCAGCAGCTTGGGCGCAGGTGGACAAGGGCGTTCACCCCTCCACTTT. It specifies CASSLGAGGQGRSPLHF.

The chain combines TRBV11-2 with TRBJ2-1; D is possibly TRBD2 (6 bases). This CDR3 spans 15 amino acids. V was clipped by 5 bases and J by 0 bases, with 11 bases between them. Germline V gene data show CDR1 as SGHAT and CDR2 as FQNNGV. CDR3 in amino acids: CASSPAGSSYNEQFF. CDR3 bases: TGTGCCAGCAGCCCCGCCGGGAGCTCCTACAATGAGCAGTTCTTC.

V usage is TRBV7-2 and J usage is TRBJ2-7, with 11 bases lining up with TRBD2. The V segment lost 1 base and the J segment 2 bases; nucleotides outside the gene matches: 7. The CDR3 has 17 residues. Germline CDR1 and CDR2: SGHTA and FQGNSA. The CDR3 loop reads CASSLEATSGTTYEQYF. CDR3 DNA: TGTGCCAGCAGCTTAGAGGCGACTAGCGGGACTACCTACGAGCAGTACTTC.

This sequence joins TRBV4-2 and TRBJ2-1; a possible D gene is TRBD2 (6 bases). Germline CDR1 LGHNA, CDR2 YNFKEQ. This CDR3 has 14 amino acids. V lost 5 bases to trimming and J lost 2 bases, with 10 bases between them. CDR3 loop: CASSSEGTYNEQFF. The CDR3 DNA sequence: TGTGCCAGCAGCTCGGAGGGGACCTACAATGAGCAGTTCTTC.

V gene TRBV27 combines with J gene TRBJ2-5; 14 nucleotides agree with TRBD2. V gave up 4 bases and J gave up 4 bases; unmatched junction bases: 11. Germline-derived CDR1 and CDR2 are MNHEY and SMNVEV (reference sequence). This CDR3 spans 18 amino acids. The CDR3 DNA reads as TGTGCCAGCAGTTCCGCCGGACTAGCGGGAGGTTATGGAGAGACCCAGTACTTC. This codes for CASSSAGLAGGYGETQYF.